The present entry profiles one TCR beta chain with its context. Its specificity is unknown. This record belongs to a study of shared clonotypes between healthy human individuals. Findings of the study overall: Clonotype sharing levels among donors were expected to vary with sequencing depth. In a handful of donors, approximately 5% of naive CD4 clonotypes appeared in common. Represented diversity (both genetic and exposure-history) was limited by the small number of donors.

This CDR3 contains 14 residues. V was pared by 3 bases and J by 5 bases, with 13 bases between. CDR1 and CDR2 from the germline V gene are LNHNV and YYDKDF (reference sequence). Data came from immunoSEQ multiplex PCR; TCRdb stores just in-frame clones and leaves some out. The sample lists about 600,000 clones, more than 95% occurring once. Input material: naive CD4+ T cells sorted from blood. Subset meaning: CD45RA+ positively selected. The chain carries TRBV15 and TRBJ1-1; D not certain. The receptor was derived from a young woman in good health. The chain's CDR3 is CATSSFSGVTEAFF. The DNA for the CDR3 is TGTGCCACCAGCAGTTTTTCAGGCGTGACTGAAGCTTTCTTT.